The following is a TCR beta chain sequence with its context. Clones were read by immunoSEQ multiplex PCR, and TCRdb kept only the in-frame ones, dropping some. The sample has about 2.1 million clones; more than 85% are singletons. There are 15 residues in the CDR3. The germline V gene has CDR1 MDHEN and CDR2 SYDVKM. V was shortened by 7 bases and J by 1 base, with 16 bases between the two germline ends. This record belongs to a study of shared clonotypes between healthy human individuals. As defined, naive CD8 cells were CD45RO-negative and positively selected for CCR7, with terminally differentiated effector memory CD45RA+ cells excluded.

This receptor was obtained from a man younger than 35 in good health. Some clones in this sample may be carry-over from other donors' samples. The rearrangement uses TRBV28 and TRBJ1-1, with D possibly TRBD1 on 6 matching bases. The sequenced material came from naive CD8+ T cells from PBMCs. The CDR3 sequence is CASIPPRGGNTEAFF. CDR3 sequence (DNA): TGTGCCAGCATCCCGCCTAGGGGGGGGAACACTGAAGCTTTCTTT.